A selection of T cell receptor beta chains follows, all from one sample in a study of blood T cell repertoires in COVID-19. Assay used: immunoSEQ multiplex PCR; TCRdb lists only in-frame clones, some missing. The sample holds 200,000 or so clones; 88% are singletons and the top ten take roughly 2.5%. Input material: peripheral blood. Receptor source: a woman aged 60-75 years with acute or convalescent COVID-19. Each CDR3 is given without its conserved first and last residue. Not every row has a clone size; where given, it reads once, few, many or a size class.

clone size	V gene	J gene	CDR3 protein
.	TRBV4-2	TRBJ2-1	ASSRTGGTSGRTNEQF
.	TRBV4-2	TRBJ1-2	ASSQVGQGVSYGYT
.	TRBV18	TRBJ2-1	ASSPLTSVSYNEQF
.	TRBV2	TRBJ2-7	ASREGSSYEQY
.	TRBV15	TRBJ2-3	ATSRDPPGGPDTQY
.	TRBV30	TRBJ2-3	AWSLAGGEDTQY
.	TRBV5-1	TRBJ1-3	ASSLTGQGAGNTIY
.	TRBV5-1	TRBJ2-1	ASSLVAGTNNEQF
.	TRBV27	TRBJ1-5	ASSFRTGSNQPQH
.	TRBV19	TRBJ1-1	ASRLGTGGKTEAF
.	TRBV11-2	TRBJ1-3	ASSLGQEAGNTIY
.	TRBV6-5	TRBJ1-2	ASTETGNNYGYT
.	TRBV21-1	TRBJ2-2	ASSSGVIGTGELF
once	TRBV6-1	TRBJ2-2	ASSDYLGRVTGELF
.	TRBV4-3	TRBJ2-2	ASSQGAAGVTGELF
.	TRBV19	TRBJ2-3	ASSIQDRGNTQY
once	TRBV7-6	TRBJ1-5	ASSATGHNQPQH
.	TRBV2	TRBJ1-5	ASTASGGTSNQPQH
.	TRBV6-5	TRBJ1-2	ASRVGTGYGYT
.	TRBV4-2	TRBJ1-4	ASSPGRVGANEKLF
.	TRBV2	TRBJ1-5	ASSEFYNQPQH
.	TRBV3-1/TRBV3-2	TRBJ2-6	ASRYRAGVPSGANVLT